A selection of T cell receptor beta chains follows, all from one sample in a study of breast tumors, draining lymph nodes, adjacent tissues. TCRdb reprocessed the multiplex PCR reads via MiXCR and lists one record per CDR3 protein. The sample has about 110,000 distinct CDR3 sequences; around 30% are singletons. The source material was axillary lymph node tissue. All receptors derive from a female donor with breast cancer. Some clones in this sample may be carry-over from other donors' samples. Both conserved end residues are part of each CDR3. The D gene is left open where the match is weak. Size is stated for part of the rows, as once, few or many counts, or as a class when the clone is expanded.

abundance: many
d_gene: .
j_gene: TRBJ2-2
v_gene: TRBV20-1
CDR3aa: CSATNWGAANTGELFF
CDR3nt: TGCAGTGCAACAAACTGGGGGGCTGCGAACACCGGGGAGCTGTTTTTT

abundance: many
d_gene: .
j_gene: TRBJ1-5
v_gene: TRBV3-1
CDR3aa: CASSQERGQPQHF
CDR3nt: TGTGCCAGCAGCCAGGAAAGGGGACAGCCCCAGCATTTT

abundance: many
d_gene: .
j_gene: TRBJ2-4
v_gene: TRBV5-1
CDR3aa: CANGRTAKNIQYF
CDR3nt: TGCGCCAACGGACGGACGGCCAAAAACATTCAGTACTTC

abundance: .
d_gene: TRBD2
j_gene: TRBJ2-5
v_gene: TRBV7-9
CDR3aa: CASSLGREGNTEETQYF
CDR3nt: TGTGCCAGCAGCTTGGGCAGGGAGGGTAACACTGAAGAGACCCAGTACTTC

abundance: .
d_gene: TRBD1
j_gene: TRBJ2-3
v_gene: TRBV10-2
CDR3aa: CASSPPGQVTDTQYF
CDR3nt: TGTGCCAGCTCACCACCGGGACAGGTCACAGATACGCAGTATTTT

abundance: many
d_gene: .
j_gene: TRBJ2-1
v_gene: TRBV9
CDR3aa: CASSEGGRNEQFF
CDR3nt: TGTGCCAGCAGCGAAGGGGGTCGCAATGAGCAGTTCTTC

abundance: .
d_gene: .
j_gene: TRBJ2-6
v_gene: TRBV19
CDR3aa: CASHPAEGSVLGANVLTF
CDR3nt: TGTGCCAGCCATCCTGCTGAGGGCTCGGTTCTTGGGGCCAACGTCCTGACTTTC

abundance: many
d_gene: .
j_gene: TRBJ2-7
v_gene: TRBV7-9
CDR3aa: CASSTHPEGIYEQYF
CDR3nt: TGTGCCAGCAGCACCCACCCAGAAGGGATTTACGAGCAGTACTTC

abundance: many
d_gene: .
j_gene: TRBJ2-6
v_gene: TRBV7-9
CDR3aa: CASSLSPASGANVLTF
CDR3nt: TGTGCCAGCAGCTTATCCCCCGCCTCTGGGGCCAACGTCCTGACTTTC

abundance: few
d_gene: .
j_gene: TRBJ2-5
v_gene: TRBV3-1
CDR3aa: CASSPLSGETQYF
CDR3nt: TGTGCCAGCAGCCCCCTCAGCGGAGAGACCCAGTACTTC

abundance: many
d_gene: TRBD2
j_gene: TRBJ2-3
v_gene: TRBV6-1
CDR3aa: CASSEHDGLAGSRGTQYF
CDR3nt: TGTGCCAGCAGTGAACACGACGGACTAGCGGGGTCCAGGGGTACGCAGTATTTT

abundance: many
d_gene: TRBD2
j_gene: TRBJ2-3
v_gene: TRBV7-3
CDR3aa: CASSLSGPAGRDTQYF
CDR3nt: TGTGCCAGCAGCTTAAGCGGGCCAGCGGGAAGAGATACGCAGTATTTT

abundance: many
d_gene: .
j_gene: TRBJ2-2
v_gene: TRBV2
CDR3aa: CASSEGELFF
CDR3nt: TGTGCCAGCAGTGAGGGGGAGCTGTTTTTT

abundance: many
d_gene: .
j_gene: TRBJ2-1
v_gene: TRBV10-3
CDR3aa: CAISESGLVYTGNEQFF
CDR3nt: TGTGCCATCAGTGAGTCCGGTTTGGTGTACACCGGCAATGAGCAGTTCTTC

abundance: .
d_gene: .
j_gene: TRBJ1-3
v_gene: TRBV6-2/TRBV6-3
CDR3aa: CASSYSDRISGNTIYF
CDR3nt: TGTGCCAGCAGTTACTCTGACAGAATCTCTGGAAACACCATATATTTT

abundance: many
d_gene: .
j_gene: TRBJ2-1
v_gene: TRBV20-1
CDR3aa: CSANRDRSSYNEQFF
CDR3nt: TGCAGTGCCAATCGCGACAGGAGCTCCTACAATGAGCAGTTCTTC

abundance: many
d_gene: .
j_gene: TRBJ1-5
v_gene: TRBV20-1
CDR3aa: CSATGTGRIQPQHF
CDR3nt: TGCAGTGCCACCGGGACGGGAAGGATTCAGCCCCAGCATTTT

abundance: .
d_gene: TRBD2
j_gene: TRBJ2-7
v_gene: TRBV6-6
CDR3aa: CALRGGSSYEQYF
CDR3nt: TGTGCCTTGCGGGGGGGGAGCTCCTACGAGCAGTACTTC

abundance: .
d_gene: .
j_gene: TRBJ1-2
v_gene: TRBV7-9
CDR3aa: CASSLVAGTAGGYTF
CDR3nt: TGTGCCAGCAGCTTAGTGGCCGGGACGGCGGGTGGCTACACTTTC

abundance: many
d_gene: .
j_gene: TRBJ1-2
v_gene: TRBV12-5
CDR3aa: CATLGGNGYTF
CDR3nt: TGTGCTACTTTGGGAGGGAATGGCTACACCTTC

abundance: many
d_gene: TRBD1
j_gene: TRBJ2-1
v_gene: TRBV3-1
CDR3aa: CASSQEIGQGWNEQFF
CDR3nt: TGTGCCAGCAGCCAAGAAATTGGACAGGGCTGGAATGAGCAGTTCTTC

abundance: many
d_gene: .
j_gene: TRBJ2-1
v_gene: TRBV20-1
CDR3aa: CSAVNLRDSNNEQFF
CDR3nt: TGCAGTGCTGTCAACCTAAGGGACTCCAATAATGAGCAGTTCTTC

abundance: many
d_gene: TRBD1
j_gene: TRBJ2-1
v_gene: TRBV20-1
CDR3aa: CSARDVSGGWDRGFF
CDR3nt: TGCAGTGCTAGAGATGTATCGGGAGGGTGGGACAGGGGATTCTTC

abundance: many
d_gene: .
j_gene: TRBJ2-7
v_gene: TRBV6-1
CDR3aa: CASRSGRVSYEQYF
CDR3nt: TGTGCCAGCAGATCTGGCAGGGTCTCCTACGAGCAGTACTTC

abundance: medium-sized
d_gene: .
j_gene: TRBJ1-6
v_gene: TRBV20-1
CDR3aa: CSARDRNSPLHF
CDR3nt: TGCAGTGCTAGAGATCGGAATTCACCCCTCCACTTT

abundance: .
d_gene: .
j_gene: TRBJ2-3
v_gene: TRBV11-3
CDR3aa: CASSLVGPGADTQYF
CDR3nt: TGTGCCAGCAGCTTAGTAGGGCCCGGGGCAGATACGCAGTATTTT

abundance: .
d_gene: TRBD2
j_gene: TRBJ2-5
v_gene: TRBV11-3
CDR3aa: CASSQDLAVGGGTQYF
CDR3nt: TGTGCCAGCAGCCAAGATCTAGCGGTGGGCGGGGGGACCCAGTACTTC

abundance: .
d_gene: .
j_gene: TRBJ2-5
v_gene: TRBV4-3
CDR3aa: CASSQEFGGQGTQYF
CDR3nt: TGCGCCAGCAGCCAAGAGTTCGGGGGGCAAGGGACCCAGTACTTC

abundance: .
d_gene: .
j_gene: TRBJ1-2
v_gene: TRBV3-1
CDR3aa: CASQETEGYGYTF
CDR3nt: TGCGCCAGCCAAGAAACAGAGGGCTATGGCTACACCTTC

abundance: many
d_gene: .
j_gene: TRBJ2-5
v_gene: TRBV15
CDR3aa: CATSRDRAAKETQYF
CDR3nt: TGTGCCACCAGCAGAGACAGGGCAGCCAAAGAGACCCAGTACTTC

abundance: .
d_gene: .
j_gene: TRBJ2-1
v_gene: TRBV12-3/TRBV12-4
CDR3aa: CASSSPGHSFSTGDNEQFF
CDR3nt: TGTGCCAGCAGTTCTCCGGGACACTCCTTCTCGACGGGGGACAATGAGCAGTTCTTC

abundance: .
d_gene: .
j_gene: TRBJ1-6
v_gene: TRBV9
CDR3aa: CASSVDGIGNSPLHF
CDR3nt: TGTGCCAGCAGCGTAGACGGAATAGGGAATTCACCCCTCCACTTT

abundance: many
d_gene: .
j_gene: TRBJ1-2
v_gene: TRBV6-1
CDR3aa: CASRRQGEEGYTF
CDR3nt: TGTGCCAGCCGCCGACAAGGGGAGGAGGGCTACACCTTC

abundance: many
d_gene: TRBD2
j_gene: TRBJ2-1
v_gene: TRBV30
CDR3aa: CAWSVVLAGDEQFF
CDR3nt: TGTGCCTGGAGTGTAGTACTAGCGGGAGATGAGCAGTTCTTC

abundance: many
d_gene: .
j_gene: TRBJ2-5
v_gene: TRBV20-1
CDR3aa: CSAIDLLETQYF
CDR3nt: TGCAGTGCTATAGACTTGCTGGAAACCCAGTACTTC

abundance: once
d_gene: TRBD1
j_gene: TRBJ2-2
v_gene: TRBV20-1
CDR3aa: CSARLQGVPGELFF
CDR3nt: TGCAGTGCTAGATTACAGGGGGTCCCCGGGGAGCTGTTTTTT

abundance: many
d_gene: .
j_gene: TRBJ1-3
v_gene: TRBV11-1
CDR3aa: CASSPDQKNTIYF
CDR3nt: TGTGCCAGCAGCCCCGATCAGAAGAACACCATATATTTT

abundance: many
d_gene: .
j_gene: TRBJ2-3
v_gene: TRBV2
CDR3aa: CASSSDTTKQYF
CDR3nt: TGTGCCAGCAGTTCGGACACTACAAAGCAGTATTTT

abundance: many
d_gene: .
j_gene: TRBJ2-1
v_gene: TRBV7-2
CDR3aa: CASSLGDPSNEQFF
CDR3nt: TGTGCCAGCAGTTTGGGGGACCCCAGCAATGAGCAGTTCTTC

abundance: .
d_gene: TRBD1
j_gene: TRBJ2-5
v_gene: TRBV12-3/TRBV12-4
CDR3aa: CASSWGQGSQETQYF
CDR3nt: TGTGCCAGCAGTTGGGGACAGGGATCACAAGAGACCCAGTACTTC

abundance: .
d_gene: TRBD1
j_gene: TRBJ2-7
v_gene: TRBV24-1
CDR3aa: CATKGQGSHEQYF
CDR3nt: TGTGCCACCAAGGGACAGGGTTCCCACGAGCAGTACTTC

abundance: many
d_gene: .
j_gene: TRBJ2-2
v_gene: TRBV27
CDR3aa: CASRRQGLGELFF
CDR3nt: TGTGCCAGCAGGCGCCAGGGGTTGGGGGAGCTGTTTTTT

abundance: few
d_gene: .
j_gene: TRBJ1-1
v_gene: TRBV2
CDR3aa: CASSEWQVGTEAFF
CDR3nt: TGTGCCAGCAGTGAATGGCAGGTGGGCACTGAAGCTTTCTTT

abundance: many
d_gene: TRBD2
j_gene: TRBJ2-1
v_gene: TRBV19
CDR3aa: CASSKGPGLVSNEQFF
CDR3nt: TGTGCCAGTAGTAAGGGGCCGGGACTAGTCTCCAATGAGCAGTTCTTC

abundance: many
d_gene: TRBD1
j_gene: TRBJ2-1
v_gene: TRBV7-8
CDR3aa: CASSHPNRGGNEQFF
CDR3nt: TGTGCCAGCAGCCACCCAAACAGGGGTGGCAATGAGCAGTTCTTC

abundance: .
d_gene: .
j_gene: TRBJ1-2
v_gene: TRBV19
CDR3aa: CASSTLGGPPGLSYTF
CDR3nt: TGTGCCAGTAGTACCTTGGGCGGGCCCCCGGGACTAAGCTACACCTTC

abundance: many
d_gene: TRBD1
j_gene: TRBJ1-2
v_gene: TRBV20-1
CDR3aa: CSARDQIRTGAGYTF
CDR3nt: TGCAGTGCTAGAGATCAAATTCGGACAGGGGCCGGCTACACCTTC

abundance: many
d_gene: .
j_gene: TRBJ1-4
v_gene: TRBV7-2
CDR3aa: CASSLTTNEKLFF
CDR3nt: TGTGCCAGCAGCCTAACGACTAATGAAAAACTGTTTTTT

abundance: many
d_gene: .
j_gene: TRBJ2-3
v_gene: TRBV19
CDR3aa: CASSIGQLGDTQYF
CDR3nt: TGTGCCAGTAGTATAGGACAGCTCGGAGATACGCAGTATTTT

abundance: many
d_gene: .
j_gene: TRBJ2-7
v_gene: TRBV11-2
CDR3aa: CASSFVASSYEQYF
CDR3nt: TGTGCCAGCAGCTTCGTAGCCAGCTCCTACGAGCAGTACTTC

abundance: many
d_gene: .
j_gene: TRBJ2-1
v_gene: TRBV20-1
CDR3aa: CSARAGIYNEQFF
CDR3nt: TGCAGTGCTAGAGCGGGGATTTACAATGAGCAGTTCTTC

abundance: many
d_gene: .
j_gene: TRBJ1-5
v_gene: TRBV28
CDR3aa: CASSLGHLNQPQHF
CDR3nt: TGTGCCAGCAGTTTAGGACACCTCAATCAGCCCCAGCATTTT

abundance: .
d_gene: .
j_gene: TRBJ1-2
v_gene: TRBV11-2
CDR3aa: CASSSPRGGERGDYGYTF
CDR3nt: TGTGCCAGCAGCTCACCAAGGGGTGGCGAACGGGGTGACTATGGCTACACCTTC

abundance: many
d_gene: .
j_gene: TRBJ2-3
v_gene: TRBV10-3
CDR3aa: CAISDRGMGGTDTQYF
CDR3nt: TGTGCCATCAGTGACAGGGGTATGGGGGGCACAGATACGCAGTATTTT

abundance: many
d_gene: .
j_gene: TRBJ2-3
v_gene: TRBV5-1
CDR3aa: CASSLDSDFTDTQYF
CDR3nt: TGCGCCAGCAGCTTGGATTCGGACTTCACAGATACGCAGTATTTT

abundance: many
d_gene: TRBD1
j_gene: TRBJ1-2
v_gene: TRBV5-1
CDR3aa: CASSTDREGSYTF
CDR3nt: TGCGCCAGCAGCACGGACAGGGAAGGTAGCTACACCTTC

abundance: many
d_gene: .
j_gene: TRBJ1-3
v_gene: TRBV11-2
CDR3aa: CASSLEGRASGNTIYF
CDR3nt: TGTGCCAGCAGCTTAGAGGGCAGGGCCTCTGGAAACACCATATATTTT

abundance: many
d_gene: .
j_gene: TRBJ2-7
v_gene: TRBV2
CDR3aa: CASSDDSLYEQYF
CDR3nt: TGTGCCAGCAGTGATGACAGCCTTTACGAGCAGTACTTC